The T cell receptor (beta chain) described here comes from a study of cytomegalovirus exposure and HLA in healthy donors. About the study: Among 150 million to 200 million T cells, an earlier analysis found about 110 million unique TCR beta sequences. Study-wide results and limits: High sensitivity and specificity were reportedly achieved when the classifier diagnosed cytomegalovirus status. Rates of TCR association differed by HLA locus in a later analysis, with DRB1 highest and HLA-C lowest.

The PCR ran on 60 Vbeta and 13 Jbeta primers. Using immunoSEQ multiplex PCR, the repertoire was profiled, and TCRdb retains in-frame clones only, with some absent. The table shows about 83,000 clones, with 75% to 85% occurring only once. In regard to this clone: The antigen is undetermined.

The V gene's germline CDR1 is MNHNS and CDR2 SASEGT. Unmatched junction bases numbered 7, after V lost 0 bases and J lost 8 bases. This CDR3 spans 16 amino acids. The receptor's source is a woman aged 25 to 39 in good health and CMV-seronegative. The chain carries TRBV6-1 and TRBJ1-2; 12 bases are shared with TRBD1. Sequenced input: PBMCs. The CDR3 nucleotides are TGTGCCAGCAGTGAAGCGGAGGGACAGGGGGCGCGGGGCTACACCTTC. As protein: CASSEAEGQGARGYTF.